The 32 T cell receptor beta chains below were found in one sample sequenced in a study of a mutant IDH1 vaccine in newly diagnosed glioma. Using immunoSEQ multiplex PCR, the repertoire was profiled, and TCRdb retains in-frame clones only, with some absent. Of 56,000 or so clones listed, 70% to 85% are singletons. Their antigens are not known. Specified time point: week 47, end of study. It was 300 ug of mutant IDH1 20-mer peptide that made up each vaccine dose, given with topical imiquimod. Material: PBMCs, obtained from a glioma patient whose treatment included an IDH1 peptide vaccine. The receptors derive from a man aged 45-65 years with glioma.

The chain couples TRBV28 to TRBJ1-5, with D perhaps TRBD1 (6 bases). This CDR3 comprises 18 residues. The V gene lost 3 bases and the J gene lost 0 bases, with 18 bases spanning the gap. Germline assignment: CDR1 MDHEN and CDR2 SYDVKM. This chain's CDR3 is CASSLEGEIMYSNQPQHF. In DNA, the CDR3 is TGTGCCAGCAGTTTGGAGGGGGAGATTATGTATAGCAATCAGCCCCAGCATTTT.

J is TRBJ2-3 and V is TRBV5-6, with TRBD2 matching over 16 bases. Germline lookup yields CDR1 SGHDT and CDR2 YYEEEE. CDR3 size: 19 residues. The V and J ends lost 4 bases and 1 base, in that order; junction bases with no gene match: 9. The CDR3 DNA reads as TGTGCCAGCAGCCCACCGGGACTAGCGGGGGGGTGGGGCACAGATACGCAGTATTTT. It codes for CASSPPGLAGGWGTDTQYF. Combining the CDR3 with reference TRBV5-6 and TRBJ2-3 gives the whole variable domain DAGVTQSPTHLIKTRGQQVTLRCSPKSGHDTVSWYQQALGQGPQFIFQYYEEEERQRGNFPDRFSGHQFPNYSSELNVNALLLGDSALYLCASSPPGLAGGWGTDTQYFGPGTRLTVL.

Only a few counts were recorded for this clone. The CDR3 is CASRTGGDYEQYF. CDR3 bases: TGTGCCAGCAGGACCGGGGGGGACTACGAGCAGTACTTC. The J gene is TRBJ2-7, the V gene TRBV28, with 8 nucleotides matching TRBD2. CDR1 is MDHEN and CDR2 is SYDVKM in the germline V gene. The CDR3 has 13 amino acids. V dropped 6 bases and J dropped 3; count of bases not matched to a gene: 4. Combining the CDR3 with reference TRBV28 and TRBJ2-7 gives the whole variable domain DVKVTQSSRYLVKRTGEKVFLECVQDMDHENMFWYRQDPGLGLRLIYFSYDVKMKEKGDIPEGYSVSREKKERFSLILESASTNQTSMYLCASRTGGDYEQYFGPGTRLTVT.

This chain connects TRBV7-9 to TRBJ1-5, with a weak D call TRBD1 (5 bases). Trimming took 3 bases from V and 5 from J, leaving 8 bases between them. Per the germline V gene, CDR1 is SEHNR and CDR2 is FQNEAQ (reference sequence). The CDR3 is 13 amino acids. CDR3 in DNA: TGTGCCAGCAGCTTTGACAGTTATCAGCCCCAGCATTTT. This translates into CASSFDSYQPQHF.

The J gene is TRBJ2-5, the V gene TRBV29-1; 8 nucleotides agree with TRBD2. Germline V lookup: CDR1 SQVTM, CDR2 ANQGSEA. This CDR3 is 13 amino acids long. The ends lost 3 bases at V and 5 bases at J; junction bases unmatched: 5. The CDR3 spells CSVDGGARETQYF. CDR3 in DNA: TGCAGCGTTGACGGGGGGGCACGGGAGACCCAGTACTTC. Full variable domain (remainder filled in from reference TRBV29-1 and TRBJ2-5): SAVISQKPSRDICQRGTSLTIQCQVDSQVTMMFWYRQQPGQSLTLIATANQGSEATYESGFVIDKFPISRPNLTFSTLTVSNMSPEDSSIYLCSVDGGARETQYFGPGTRLLVL.

J is TRBJ1-1 and V is TRBV30; TRBD1 agrees at 7 bases. J was trimmed by 1 base and V by 5 bases; bases with no gene match: 7. CDR3 length equals 14 residues. Per the germline V gene, CDR1 is GTSNPN and CDR2 is SVGIG (reference sequence). CDR3: CAWSSGTENTEAFF. The CDR3 DNA follows: TGTGCCTGGTCTTCCGGGACAGAGAACACTGAAGCTTTCTTT.

The rearrangement joins TRBV27 to TRBJ2-2; 8 nucleotides match TRBD2. Trimming at V came to 9 bases and at J to 7 bases, leaving 10 bases not matched to a gene. Per germline, CDR1 MNHEY and CDR2 SMNVEV (reference sequence). The CDR3 is made up of 14 amino acids. The CDR3 loop reads CASLASGGIGELFF. CDR3 sequence (DNA): TGTGCCAGTCTAGCCAGCGGGGGAATCGGGGAGCTGTTTTTT.

This clone was detected a few times. The J gene is TRBJ1-1, the V gene TRBV15, with D unclear. This CDR3 spans 15 amino acids. The germline V gene has CDR1 LNHNV and CDR2 YYDKDF (reference sequence). The ends were cut back, 0 bases at V and 1 base at J, with 9 bases in the middle. This CDR3 is CATSREGRSNTEAFF. The CDR3 nucleotides read TGTGCCACCAGCAGAGAAGGAAGGTCGAACACTGAAGCTTTCTTT.

DNA for the CDR3: TGTGCCAGCAGCTCCCTCAGGGGGAGGCAAGAGACCCAGTACTTC. The encoded protein is CASSSLRGRQETQYF. The rearrangement uses TRBV5-5 and TRBJ2-5; a possible D gene is TRBD1 (7 bases). CDR1 is SGHKS, CDR2 YYEKEE, per germline (reference sequence). This CDR3 region has 15 residues. V dropped 3 bases and J dropped 2 bases, with 14 bases sitting between them.

This rearrangement joins TRBV4-1 to TRBJ2-3; TRBD1 might be the D (6 bases). Trimming left V 1 base short and J 4 bases short, with 12 bases between. This CDR3 is 15 amino acids long. From germline, CDR1 is MGHRA and CDR2 YSYEKL. The CDR3 reads CASSQVAGAPDTQYF. The CDR3 DNA reads TGCGCCAGCAGCCAAGTGGCAGGGGCACCAGATACGCAGTATTTT.

The V and J genes are TRBV11-1 and TRBJ1-1; D remains unclear. CDR1 is SGHAT and CDR2 is FQDESV in the germline V gene (reference sequence). V was shortened by 4 bases and J by 4 bases, with 16 bases between the two germline ends. CDR3 length equals 15 residues. In DNA form, the CDR3 reads TGTGCCAGCAGCTCGCCGGGGAAAGGAATCACTGAAGCTTTCTTT. Translation: CASSSPGKGITEAFF.

V and J are TRBV29-1 and TRBJ2-1; a possible D gene is TRBD2 (7 bases). Germline CDR1 and CDR2: SQVTM and ANQGSEA. CDR3 length equals 14 residues. Trimming shortened V by 3 bases and J by 7 bases, and 16 bases separated the two germline ends. CDR3 bases: TGCAGCGTTGAGGGAGGGGGGGCCTGGAATGAGCAGTTCTTC. Translation: CSVEGGGAWNEQFF.

This chain joins TRBV9 and TRBJ2-3; TRBD2 might be the D (5 bases). Looked up from germline, CDR1 is SGDLS and CDR2 is YYNGEE. This CDR3 spans 14 amino acids. V was shortened by 2 bases and J by 3 bases, with 10 bases between the two germline ends. The CDR3 DNA reads TGTGCCAGCAGCGTGGGGAGAGGGACAGATACGCAGTATTTT. It codes for CASSVGRGTDTQYF.

CDR3 sequence (DNA): TGCAGCGTTGCCCTTCATGAGAACACTGAAGCTTTCTTT. It codes for CSVALHENTEAFF. The V call is TRBV29-1, the J call TRBJ1-1; D is undetermined. Germline CDR1 is SQVTM and CDR2 is ANQGSEA. Trimming removed 4 bases at V and 1 base at J, with 10 bases between. The CDR3 totals 13 residues.

In its sample, this clone was seen a few times. The rearrangement uses TRBV6-1 and TRBJ2-7; D gene uncertain. V was cut by 2 bases and J by 7 bases, with 9 bases left in between. The germline V gene has CDR1 MNHNS and CDR2 SASEGT. There are 12 residues in the CDR3. CDR3 DNA sequence: TGTGCCAGCAGTGAACACGGGTGGGAGCAGTACTTC. Protein: CASSEHGWEQYF.

The J gene is TRBJ2-5, the V gene TRBV29-1; TRBD1 agrees at 8 bases. V dropped 6 bases and J dropped 0; count of bases not matched to a gene: 9. From germline, CDR1 is SQVTM and CDR2 ANQGSEA. The CDR3 is made up of 15 amino acids. CDR3 sequence: CSVAGTGAYQETQYF. The DNA of the CDR3 is TGCAGCGTCGCGGGGACAGGCGCGTACCAAGAGACCCAGTACTTC. Filled out from reference TRBV29-1 and TRBJ2-5, the complete variable domain reads SAVISQKPSRDICQRGTSLTIQCQVDSQVTMMFWYRQQPGQSLTLIATANQGSEATYESGFVIDKFPISRPNLTFSTLTVSNMSPEDSSIYLCSVAGTGAYQETQYFGPGTRLLVL.

J is TRBJ2-3 and V is TRBV10-3; D uncertain. The CDR3 extends over 13 amino acids. V lost 8 bases and J 0 bases, leaving 9 bases between the germline ends. CDR1 and CDR2 from the germline V gene are ENHRY and SYGVKD. CDR3 amino acids: CAIFGGSTDTQYF. CDR3 in DNA: TGTGCCATCTTCGGTGGAAGCACAGATACGCAGTATTTT.

The J gene is TRBJ1-5, the V gene TRBV27; a possible D gene is TRBD1 (6 bases). The length of the CDR3 is 15 residues. Germline V lookup: CDR1 MNHEY, CDR2 SMNVEV (reference sequence). V dropped 0 bases and J dropped 5 bases, with 11 bases sitting between them. The CDR3 coding sequence is TGTGCCAGCAGTTTATCAGGCAGGGGAGATCAGCCCCAGCATTTT. As protein: CASSLSGRGDQPQHF.

V gene TRBV5-1 combines with J gene TRBJ2-7; the D is unclear. Germline CDR1 reads SGHRS; CDR2 reads YFSETQ. The CDR3 is made up of 14 amino acids. The V and J ends lost 0 bases and 1 base respectively, with 8 bases between them. The CDR3 nucleotides read TGCGCCAGCAGCTTGGCCGGGCTATCCTACGAGCAGTACTTC. Translating it yields CASSLAGLSYEQYF.

This chain connects TRBV7-9 to TRBJ2-1, with 8 bases that match TRBD2. J was trimmed by 7 bases and V by 5 bases; bases with no gene match: 10. CDR3 length: 15 residues. Germline CDR1 SEHNR, CDR2 FQNEAQ (reference sequence). The CDR3 region has the DNA TGTGCCAGCAGCCCCGTGAAGCGGGGGATAAATGAGCAGTTCTTC. This codes for CASSPVKRGINEQFF. Full variable domain (remainder filled in from reference TRBV7-9 and TRBJ2-1): DTGVSQNPRHKITKRGQNVTFRCDPISEHNRLYWYRQTLGQGPEFLTYFQNEAQLEKSRLLSDRFSAERPKGSFSTLEIQRTEQGDSAMYLCASSPVKRGINEQFFGPGTRLTVL.

This clone has a handful of counts. For the CDR3, the DNA is TGTGCCAGCAGTTTACCCCCGGGAAATGGCAATCAGCCCCAGCATTTT. It specifies CASSLPPGNGNQPQHF. V usage is TRBV28 and J usage is TRBJ1-5; no definite D call. The CDR3 contains 16 residues. Per the germline V gene, CDR1 is MDHEN and CDR2 is SYDVKM. The ends were cut back, 2 bases at V and 2 bases at J, with 13 bases in the middle.

This clone has only one observation. The rearrangement joins TRBV10-2 to TRBJ2-1, with TRBD2 identical over 12 bases. CDR1 and CDR2 from the germline V gene are WSHSY and SAAADI. V lost 4 bases to trimming and J lost 10 bases; unmatched junction nucleotides: 5. The CDR3 sequence is 14 residues long. The CDR3 DNA reads as TGCGCCAGCAGTGTAGGACTAGCGGGAATCGAGCAGTTCTTC. This sequence encodes CASSVGLAGIEQFF.

V is TRBV6-1 and J is TRBJ1-3; 8 positions match TRBD1. CDR1 is MNHNS and CDR2 is SASEGT in the germline V gene. The trim removed 5 bases at V and 4 bases at J, leaving 7 bases unmatched. CDR3 length equals 15 residues. The CDR3 DNA follows: TGTGCCAGCAGTACGGACAGGGCGGGCGGAAACACCATATATTTT. It codes for CASSTDRAGGNTIYF.

Here the CDR3 DNA reads TGTGCCAGTAGTAAGCCAGGGGGCCACGAGCAGTACTTC. It yields the protein CASSKPGGHEQYF. This chain links TRBV19 with TRBJ2-7; 8 bases match TRBD1. Looked up from germline, CDR1 is LNHDA and CDR2 is SQIVND (reference sequence). The V gene end was trimmed by 4 bases and the J gene end by 5 bases; junction bases not matched to a gene: 4. This CDR3 spans 13 amino acids.

This rearrangement joins TRBV5-1 to TRBJ2-2, with 10 bases fitting TRBD2. The V segment lost 3 bases and the J segment 5 bases; nucleotides outside the gene matches: 13. The CDR3 consists of 18 residues. Germline V gives CDR1 SGHRS, CDR2 YFSETQ. CDR3 sequence reads: CASSSVSGGARGTGELFF. The CDR3 DNA reads as TGCGCCAGCAGCTCGGTGAGCGGGGGGGCTCGAGGAACCGGGGAGCTGTTTTTT.

This clone was seen a few times. The chain is built from TRBV7-2 and TRBJ2-5; 10 bases map to TRBD2. V lost 4 bases, J lost 7 bases, and 15 bases stayed unmatched. The CDR3 totals 17 residues. Germline-derived CDR1 and CDR2 are SGHTA and FQGNSA. Written as DNA, the CDR3 is TGTGCCAGCAGCTCCCCTCCTGGCTCTATAGCGGGGGGGACCCAGTACTTC. This encodes CASSSPPGSIAGGTQYF.

This chain joins TRBV29-1 and TRBJ2-1; TRBD2 matches 7 bases. The V gene end was trimmed by 7 bases and the J gene end by 0 bases; junction bases not matched to a gene: 9. Germline V CDR1 and CDR2: SQVTM, ANQGSEA. The CDR3 runs 15 residues. The CDR3 nucleotides are TGCAGCGACTTTACCGGGGGGAGCTCCTACAATGAGCAGTTCTTC. Translated: CSDFTGGSSYNEQFF.

This clone has only a few counts. The chain carries TRBV19 and TRBJ2-1; TRBD2 aligns across 13 bases. The CDR3 is made up of 14 amino acids. The V gene's germline CDR1 is LNHDA and CDR2 SQIVND (reference sequence). The J segment lost 4 bases and the V segment lost 7 bases, leaving 1 base of the junction unmatched. Here the CDR3 reads CASMGLAGYNEQFF. The CDR3 bases are TGTGCCAGTATGGGACTAGCGGGGTACAATGAGCAGTTCTTC.

The J gene is TRBJ1-1, the V gene TRBV9; D call uncertain. This CDR3 is built from 14 residues. V lost 3 bases and J lost 4, with 13 bases in between. Germline lookup yields CDR1 SGDLS and CDR2 YYNGEE. Written as DNA, the CDR3 is TGTGCCAGCAGCGCCTTAGGTGGTCCCACTGAAGCTTTCTTT. Amino acids: CASSALGGPTEAFF.

The CDR3 DNA sequence: TGCGCCAGCAGCGAGGGGGGGGGAGTATACGAGCAGTACTTC. Translating gives CASSEGGGVYEQYF. The rearrangement uses TRBV5-1 and TRBJ2-7; a possible D gene is TRBD2 (7 bases). CDR3 size: 14 residues. The germline V gene has CDR1 SGHRS and CDR2 YFSETQ. Trimming cost V 4 bases and J 4 bases, with 15 bases left between them. Looking up the rest from reference TRBV5-1 and TRBJ2-7 gives the full variable domain: KAGVTQTPRYLIKTRGQQVTLSCSPISGHRSVSWYQQTPGQGLQFLFEYFSETQRNKGNFPGRFSGRQFSNSRSEMNVSTLELGDSALYLCASSEGGGVYEQYFGPGTRLTVT.

The chain uses TRBV19 and TRBJ2-5, with D perhaps matching TRBD1 (5 bases). The V end was cut by 5 bases, the J end by 4 bases, with 8 bases between. Germline-derived CDR1 and CDR2 are LNHDA and SQIVND (reference sequence). CDR3 length: 12 residues. The CDR3 is CASSWQGETQYF. As DNA, the CDR3 is TGTGCCAGTAGTTGGCAGGGAGAGACCCAGTACTTC.

This clone was counted once. The J gene is TRBJ2-7, the V gene TRBV7-8, with unresolved D. The V gene's germline CDR1 is SGHVS and CDR2 FQNEAQ. Deletions cut 3 bases from V and 0 bases from J, with 3 bases between. The CDR3 loop spans 12 amino acids. The CDR3 reads CASSFSSYEQYF. The DNA of the CDR3 is TGTGCCAGCAGCTTCTCCTCCTACGAGCAGTACTTC. Full variable domain (rest looked up from reference TRBV7-8 and TRBJ2-7): GAGVSQSPRYKVAKRGQDVALRCDPISGHVSLFWYQQALGQGPEFLTYFQNEAQLDKSGLPSDRFFAERPEGSVSTLKIQRTQQEDSAVYLCASSFSSYEQYFGPGTRLTVT.